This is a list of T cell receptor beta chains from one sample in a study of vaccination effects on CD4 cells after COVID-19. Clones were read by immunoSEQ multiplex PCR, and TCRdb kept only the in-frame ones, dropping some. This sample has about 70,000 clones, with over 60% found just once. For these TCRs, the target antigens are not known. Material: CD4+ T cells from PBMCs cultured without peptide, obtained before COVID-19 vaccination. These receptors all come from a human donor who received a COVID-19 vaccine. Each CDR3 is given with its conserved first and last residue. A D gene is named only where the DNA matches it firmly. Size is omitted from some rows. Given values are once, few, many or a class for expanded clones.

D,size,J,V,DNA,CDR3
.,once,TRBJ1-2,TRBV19,TGTGCCAGTAGGATTCAGGACGTCTCATCTAACTATGGCTACACCTTC,CASRIQDVSSNYGYTF
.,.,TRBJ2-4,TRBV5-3,TGTGCCAGAAGCTTGGTCTCAGGAGGAAACATTCAGTACTTC,CARSLVSGGNIQYF
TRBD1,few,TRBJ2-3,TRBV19,TGTGCCAGTAGTCAACCGGGACAGGGGGCAGATACGCAGTATTTT,CASSQPGQGADTQYF
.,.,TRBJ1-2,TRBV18,TGTGCCAGCTCCGGGACGGACTATGGCTACACCTTC,CASSGTDYGYTF
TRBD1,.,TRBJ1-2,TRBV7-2,TGTGCCAGCCGTAGACAGGGGGCTAACTATGGCTACACCTTC,CASRRQGANYGYTF
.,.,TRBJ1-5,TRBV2,TGTGCCAGCAATCGGGATAGCAATCAGCCCCAGCATTTT,CASNRDSNQPQHF
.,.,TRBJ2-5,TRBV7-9,TGTGCCAGCAGCTCGATAGGGCGCGGTGGCGACCAAGAGACCCAGTACTTC,CASSSIGRGGDQETQYF
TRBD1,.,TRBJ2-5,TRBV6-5,TGTGCCAGCGCTCTGACAGGGGGTCAAGAGACCCAGTACTTC,CASALTGGQETQYF
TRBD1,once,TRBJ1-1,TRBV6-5,TGTGCCAGCTATCGACAGGGGAAGAAGGACACTGAAGCTTTCTTT,CASYRQGKKDTEAFF
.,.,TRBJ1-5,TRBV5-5,TGTGCCAGCAGCTTGCGAGGATTGGGTCAGCCCCAGCATTTT,CASSLRGLGQPQHF
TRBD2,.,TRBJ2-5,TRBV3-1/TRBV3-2,TGTGCCAGCAGCCAGGCTAGCGGGGCCCAGTACTTC,CASSQASGAQYF
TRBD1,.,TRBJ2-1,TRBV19,TGTGCCAGTTGTCGAGACAGGGATAATGAGCAGTTCTTC,CASCRDRDNEQFF
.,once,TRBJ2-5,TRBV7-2,TGTGCCAGCAGCTTATTAGGGACACCAGGAGAGACCCAGTACTTC,CASSLLGTPGETQYF
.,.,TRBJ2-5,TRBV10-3,TGTGCCATCAGTGGGGGTTCTTGGGAGACCCAGTACTTC,CAISGGSWETQYF
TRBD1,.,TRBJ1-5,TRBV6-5,TGTGCCAGCAGCGCGCAGGGACAGCAGAATCAGCCCCAGCATTTT,CASSAQGQQNQPQHF
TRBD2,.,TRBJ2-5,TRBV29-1,TGCAGCGTGACCGGGACTAGCGGGGGGGCGAAGACCCAGTACTTC,CSVTGTSGGAKTQYF
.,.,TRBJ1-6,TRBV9,TGTGCCAGCAGCCCCCGACAGACAGACCGGTTTAATTCACCCCTCCACTTT,CASSPRQTDRFNSPLHF
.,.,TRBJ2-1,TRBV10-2,TGCGCCAGCAGTGACAGGCCAGTCGGAGAGCAGTTCTTC,CASSDRPVGEQFF
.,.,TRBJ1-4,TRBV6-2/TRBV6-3,TGTGCCAGCAGCCTCGGGGGGCAGGCTGAAAAACTGTTTTTT,CASSLGGQAEKLFF
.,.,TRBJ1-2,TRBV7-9,TGTGCCAGCAGACGGGGCAAGGGGATGAACTATGGCTACACCTTC,CASRRGKGMNYGYTF
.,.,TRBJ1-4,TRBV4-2,TGTGCCAGCAGCCAAGTTGGGGGGGCAGAAAAACTGTTTTTT,CASSQVGGAEKLFF
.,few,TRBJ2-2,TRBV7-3,TGTGCCAGCAGCTCGGGGCTAGCAGGGTCTGCCGGGGAGCTGTTTTTT,CASSSGLAGSAGELFF
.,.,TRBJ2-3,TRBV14,TGTGCCAGCAGCCAAGTCCTTACAGATACGCAGTATTTT,CASSQVLTDTQYF
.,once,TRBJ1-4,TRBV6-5,TGTGCCAGCAGGCGGACAGCAACTAATGAAAAACTGTTTTTT,CASRRTATNEKLFF
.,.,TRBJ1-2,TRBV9,TGTGCCAGCAGCGTAGAAGCGGACTACTATGGCTACACCTTC,CASSVEADYYGYTF
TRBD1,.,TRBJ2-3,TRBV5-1,TGCGCCAGCAGCTTGCAGGGGGCGGGCACAGATACGCAGTATTTT,CASSLQGAGTDTQYF
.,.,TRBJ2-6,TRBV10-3,TGTGCCATCAGGGGGGACCTTACTGGGGCCAACGTCCTGACTTTC,CAIRGDLTGANVLTF
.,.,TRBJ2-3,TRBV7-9,TGTGCCAGCAGTCCAGGACAGAGGGACTCCCCCCCTGAGCAGTATTTT,CASSPGQRDSPPEQYF
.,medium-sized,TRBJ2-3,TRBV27,TGTGCCAGCAGTTTGGCAGCAACTAACGGAGATACGCAGTATTTT,CASSLAATNGDTQYF
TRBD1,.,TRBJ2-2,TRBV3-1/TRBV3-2,TGTGCCAGCAGCCACCGACAGGGGGCCGGGGAGCTGTTTTTT,CASSHRQGAGELFF